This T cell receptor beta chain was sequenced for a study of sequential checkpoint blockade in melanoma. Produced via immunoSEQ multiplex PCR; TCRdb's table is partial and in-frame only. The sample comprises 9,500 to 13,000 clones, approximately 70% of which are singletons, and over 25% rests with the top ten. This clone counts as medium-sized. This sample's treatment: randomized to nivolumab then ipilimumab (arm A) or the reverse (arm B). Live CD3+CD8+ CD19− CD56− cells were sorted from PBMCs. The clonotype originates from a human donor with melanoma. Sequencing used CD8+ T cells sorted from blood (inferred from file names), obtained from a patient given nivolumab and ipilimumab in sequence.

CDR3 sequence reads: CASSGLGQGSGNTIYF. The CDR3 DNA reads TGTGCCAGCAGCGGACTGGGACAGGGCTCTGGAAACACCATATATTTT. This sequence joins TRBV9 and TRBJ1-3; 9 bases agree with TRBD1. The CDR3 spans 16 residues. The germline V gene encodes CDR1 SGDLS and CDR2 YYNGEE. Trimming took 3 bases from V and 0 from J; bases not matched to a gene: 4.